This TCR beta chain appears in the sequencing data of a study of T cell repertoires in cytomegalovirus infection. Study as a whole: Public TCR beta signature analysis indicated the presence of both CMV infection and matching HLA type.

MiXCR, applied by TCRdb to the reads, yields one record per CDR3 protein. The table shows 180,000 or so distinct CDR3 sequences, with roughly a sixth occurring only once. Overall study findings and caveats: Individuals carrying CMV plus the relevant HLA were identified by cumulative frequency of public TCR beta families.

This CDR3 is built from 15 residues. Germline V gives CDR1 LGHNA, CDR2 YSLEER. V was trimmed by 7 bases and J by 6 bases, leaving 20 bases between them. As concerns this clonotype: Its antigen is not known.

V gene TRBV4-3 combines with J gene TRBJ2-3, with D perhaps matching TRBD2 (6 bases). The clonotype comes from a human donor in good health (CMV status not recorded). Some clones in this sample may be carry-over from other donors' samples. Source material: CD8+ T cells from PBMCs. CDR3 sequence: CASTSGLQSRDTQYF. In nucleotides, the CDR3 is TGCGCCAGCACATCGGGACTCCAGTCCCGTGATACGCAGTATTTT.